The 24 T cell receptor beta chains below come from one sample, sequenced in a study of blood T cells in healthy people across ages. It was with a sample-barcoded 5' primer and a J-beta primer mix that a second PCR of about 7 to 12 cycles was run. Each CDR3 protein gets one entry after TCRdb re-called the 5' RACE reads with MiXCR. This table holds around 800,000 distinct CDR3 sequences, under 80% found once. What was sequenced was blood. Receptors were obtained from a man aged 25 to 40 in good health.

The V gene is TRBV4-2, the J gene TRBJ2-1; D is uncertain. Trimming took off 2 bases at V and 5 bases at J, with 19 bases between the two ends. Germline-derived CDR1 and CDR2 are LGHNA and YNFKEQ. The CDR3 extends over 17 amino acids. DNA of the CDR3: TGTGCCAGCAGCCAACCAACCGCGCGTCAGTTGAACAATGAGCAGTTCTTC. This translates into CASSQPTARQLNNEQFF.

The rearrangement joins TRBV12-3 or TRBV12-4 to TRBJ2-1, with 8 positions matching TRBD2. With V trimmed by 7 bases and J by 9 bases, 14 bases remained unmatched. The CDR3 covers 15 residues. CDR3 DNA sequence: TGTGCCAGCAATACCGGGACTAGGAAGTTTTTTGAGCAGTTCTTC. Amino acids: CASNTGTRKFFEQFF.

This CDR3 reads CASRSQGRVTDTQYF. The CDR3 coding sequence is TGTGCCAGCAGATCTCAGGGCAGGGTAACAGATACGCAGTATTTT. The chain combines TRBV5-6 with TRBJ2-3, with D possibly being TRBD1 (5 bases). CDR1 and CDR2 (germline): SGHDT, YYEEEE. Trimming cost V 5 bases and J 3 bases, with 16 bases left between them. CDR3 size: 15 residues.

This rearrangement joins TRBV15 to TRBJ2-5; 7 bases are a match to TRBD1. This CDR3 region has 14 residues. The ends lost 6 bases at V and 5 bases at J; junction bases unmatched: 9. Germline CDR1 is LNHNV and CDR2 is YYDKDF (reference sequence). The CDR3 is CATSKAGGRETQYF. CDR3 nucleotide sequence: TGTGCCACCAGTAAGGCAGGGGGAAGGGAGACCCAGTACTTC. The variable domain in full, completed from reference TRBV15 and TRBJ2-5, reads DAMVIQNPRYQVTQFGKPVTLSCSQTLNHNVMYWYQQKSSQAPKLLFHYYDKDFNNEADTPDNFQSRRPNTSFCFLDIRSPGLGDTAMYLCATSKAGGRETQYFGPGTRLLVL.

The chain recombines TRBV5-4 with TRBJ1-6, with D perhaps TRBD1 (6 bases). Germline V lookup: CDR1 SGHNT, CDR2 YYREEE (reference sequence). V gave up 7 bases and J gave up 6 bases, with 17 bases separating them. CDR3 size: 15 residues. In DNA form, the CDR3 reads TGTGCCAGCGGGAGCTTGGACAGACTTAATTCACCCCTCCACTTT. It encodes CASGSLDRLNSPLHF.

This clonotype was seen a single time. The rearrangement joins TRBV20-1 to TRBJ2-7; D ambiguous. V was clipped by 7 bases and J by 1 base, with 5 bases between them. CDR3 size: 10 residues. The germline V gene encodes CDR1 DFQATT and CDR2 SNEGSKA (reference sequence). CDR3 sequence reads: CSVASYEQYF. CDR3 coding DNA: TGCAGTGTTGCGTCCTACGAGCAGTACTTC.

The rearrangement joins TRBV5-1 to TRBJ1-1; a weak D match, TRBD1 (5 bases). In germline, CDR1 is SGHRS, CDR2 YFSETQ. The CDR3 has 12 amino acids. V lost 0 bases to trimming and J lost 8 bases, with 8 bases between them. CDR3 nucleotide sequence: TGCGCCAGCAGCTTGGTGGCAGGGGAAGCTTTCTTT. Translating it yields CASSLVAGEAFF. Together with reference TRBV5-1 and TRBJ1-1, the CDR3 gives the full variable domain: KAGVTQTPRYLIKTRGQQVTLSCSPISGHRSVSWYQQTPGQGLQFLFEYFSETQRNKGNFPGRFSGRQFSNSRSEMNVSTLELGDSALYLCASSLVAGEAFFGQGTRLTVV.

This clonotype appeared a few times. This rearrangement joins TRBV7-2 to TRBJ2-5, with TRBD2 matching 11 bases. Trimming cost V 5 bases and J 5 bases; bases outside gene matches: 13. The V gene's germline CDR1 is SGHTA and CDR2 FQGNSA. This CDR3 has 17 amino acids. The CDR3 DNA follows: TGTGCCAGCAGCCCTAGTGGTAGCGGGGGGGCCAAGGAGACCCAGTACTTC. This encodes CASSPSGSGGAKETQYF. The entire variable domain, with the rest obtained from reference TRBV7-2 and TRBJ2-5, is as follows: GAGVSQSPSNKVTEKGKDVELRCDPISGHTALYWYRQSLGQGLEFLIYFQGNSAPDKSGLPSDRFSAERTGGSVSTLTIQRTQQEDSAVYLCASSPSGSGGAKETQYFGPGTRLLVL.

This clonotype was seen more than once but under ten times. The chain links TRBV12-3 or TRBV12-4 to TRBJ2-5; D unclear. The CDR3 covers 14 residues. Trimming took off 3 bases at V and 1 base at J, with 9 bases between the two ends. CDR3: CASSLSSFQETQYF. The CDR3 bases are TGTGCCAGCAGTTTGTCCAGTTTCCAAGAGACCCAGTACTTC.

The J gene is TRBJ2-3, the V gene TRBV7-9; the match to TRBD1 covers 7 bases. CDR1 is SEHNR and CDR2 is FQNEAQ in the germline V gene (reference sequence). CDR3 length: 17 residues. V trimming: 5 bases; J trimming: 0 bases; junction bases outside the gene matches: 11. In DNA, the CDR3 is TGTGCCAGCAGCCCACCGGGACAGAGATCTAGCACAGATACGCAGTATTTT. This encodes CASSPPGQRSSTDTQYF.

The genes are TRBV15 and TRBJ2-3; no firm D call. Per the germline V gene, CDR1 is LNHNV and CDR2 is YYDKDF (reference sequence). The CDR3 is made up of 13 amino acids. V was clipped by 8 bases and J by 7 bases, with 16 bases between them. The CDR3 DNA reads as TGTGCCACCGGAACGAGAATTAATAATACGCAGTATTTT. Translating gives CATGTRINNTQYF.

This sequence joins TRBV12-3 or TRBV12-4 and TRBJ2-3; 12 bases align to TRBD2. The CDR3 has 16 amino acids. V lost 3 bases, J lost 6 bases, and 7 bases stayed unmatched. DNA for the CDR3: TGTGCCAGCAGTTTCCCTAGCGGGGGGGCCGGGGATACGCAGTATTTT. It codes for CASSFPSGGAGDTQYF.

The gene calls are TRBV2 and TRBJ1-6, with TRBD1 matching over 8 bases. With 8 bases clipped from V and 8 bases from J, the junction kept 2 bases outside the gene matches. CDR3 size: 12 residues. Looked up from germline, CDR1 is SNHLY and CDR2 is FYNNEI. This CDR3 is CASGTGDSPLHF. The CDR3 bases are TGTGCCAGCGGGACAGGTGATTCACCCCTCCACTTT. Based on the CDR3 plus reference TRBV2 and TRBJ1-6, the full variable domain is EPEVTQTPSHQVTQMGQEVILRCVPISNHLYFYWYRQILGQKVEFLVSFYNNEISEKSEIFDDQFSVERPDGSNFTLKIRSTKLEDSAMYFCASGTGDSPLHFGNGTRLTVT.

Details on this clonotype: One end of the junction is discordant with germline, which a read error may explain. The V gene is TRBV7-3, the J gene TRBJ1-1; the D gene is possibly TRBD1 (6 bases). The germline V gene encodes CDR1 SGHTA and CDR2 FQGTGA. This CDR3 comprises 13 residues. The CDR3 here is CVSRTDRNTEAFF. The CDR3 DNA follows: TGTGTCAGCAGAACGGACAGGAACACTGAAGCTTTCTTT.

This chain joins TRBV20-1 and TRBJ2-5, with TRBD2 matching 7 bases. CDR3 length equals 13 residues. Unmatched junction bases numbered 6, after V lost 5 bases and J lost 3 bases. Looked up from germline, CDR1 is DFQATT and CDR2 is SNEGSKA (reference sequence). CDR3 bases: TGCAGTGCTCCTGCGGCGGGGGAAGAGACCCAGTACTTC. It codes for CSAPAAGEETQYF.

The chain has TRBV28 and TRBJ2-4, with TRBD1 matching 8 bases. The tail of the sequence fits TRBJ2-7 better, so the J call may be wrong. The CDR3 sequence is 15 residues long. Looked up from germline, CDR1 is MDHEN and CDR2 is SYDVKM. CDR3 sequence (DNA): TGTGCCAGCAGTTTCCATAGACAGGGGAGTAGCGAGCAGTACTTC. Residues: CASSFHRQGSSEQYF.

This clonotype was found a few times. One end of the junction fails to match germline, which may point to a read error. The gene calls are TRBV10-3 and TRBJ2-1, with TRBD1 as a possible D gene (5 bases). The CDR3 extends over 14 amino acids. The germline gives CDR1 ENHRY, CDR2 SYGVKD. The CDR3 is CASSGRGDYNEQFF. The CDR3 nucleotides are TGTGCCAGCAGTGGTAGGGGCGACTACAATGAGCAGTTCTTC.

In its sample, this clonotype was seen a few times. The CDR3 coding sequence is TGTGCCAGCAGCCAAGCCGAACAGCCCAACGAGCAGTACTTC. Translating it yields CASSQAEQPNEQYF. This sequence joins TRBV4-2 and TRBJ2-7; D not resolved. Trimming removed 1 base at V and 5 bases at J, with 12 bases between. The CDR3 contains 14 residues. Germline CDR1 is LGHNA and CDR2 is YNFKEQ.

This sequence joins TRBV4-3 and TRBJ1-2; no clear D. Germline V CDR1 and CDR2: LGHNA, YSLEER. With 0 bases removed from V and 7 bases from J, the gap between germline ends came to 15 bases. The CDR3 covers 15 residues. Here the CDR3 DNA reads TGCGCCAGCAGCCAAGAGTGGGGTCAGGCCACTGGCTACACCTTC. This translates into CASSQEWGQATGYTF.

The V and J genes are TRBV7-7 and TRBJ2-7; weak D call: TRBD1 (8 bases). CDR1 and CDR2 (germline): SSHAT, FNYEAQ (reference sequence). The CDR3 runs to 15 residues. Trimming removed 5 bases at V and 1 base at J, with 15 bases between. The DNA for the CDR3 is TGTGCCAGCAGCGGAGGACAGGGAGGGTCCTACGAGCAGTACTTC. Protein sequence: CASSGGQGGSYEQYF.

The genes are TRBV20-1 and TRBJ2-5; no definite D call. The assigned J gene may be wrong: the sequence end matches TRBJ2-7 better. CDR3 length: 13 amino acids. Per the germline V gene, CDR1 is DFQATT and CDR2 is SNEGSKA (reference sequence). The CDR3 reads CSAREDGLGEQYF. CDR3 DNA: TGCAGTGCTAGAGAGGACGGCCTGGGCGAGCAGTACTTC.

The CDR3 coding sequence is TGTGCCAGCAGCCTTCGGAGAGGAGGCTACACCTTC. It codes for CASSLRRGGYTF. This chain links TRBV13 with TRBJ1-2; D not resolved. Germline values: CDR1 PRHDT, CDR2 FYEKMQ (reference sequence). V lost 5 bases and J lost 8, with 12 bases in between. This CDR3 comprises 12 residues.

In this sample, this clonotype turned up a few times. This chain uses TRBV20-1 with TRBJ2-1; 11 bases match TRBD2. V lost 0 bases and J lost 4; bases outside the gene matches: 2. This CDR3 is 15 amino acids long. Germline loops: CDR1 DFQATT, CDR2 SNEGSKA (reference sequence). The CDR3 bases are TGCAGTGCTAGAGAGGGACTAGCGGCTTACAATGAGCAGTTCTTC. Amino acid sequence: CSAREGLAAYNEQFF.

This chain joins TRBV7-3 and TRBJ2-3, with D perhaps TRBD2 (5 bases). Trimming took 8 bases from V and 4 from J, leaving 13 bases between them. Germline CDR1 reads SGHTA; CDR2 reads FQGTGA. The CDR3 spans 13 residues. CDR3 amino acids: CASEGSFADTQYF. In nucleotides, the CDR3 is TGTGCCAGCGAGGGCTCCTTCGCAGATACGCAGTATTTT.